This TCR beta chain derives from a study of cytomegalovirus exposure and HLA in healthy donors. Whole-study findings and limits: Analyses of presence and absence presupposed an approximately uniform sequencing depth across donors. Owing to their indistinguishability, certain V segments, notably TRBV6-2 and TRBV6-3, were excluded. Cytomegalovirus-associated TCR beta chains were listed, numbering some 180.

A few counts support this clone. The antigen is unknown. This CDR3 spans 14 amino acids. V lost 8 bases to trimming and J lost 5 bases; unmatched junction nucleotides: 8. Germline V CDR1 and CDR2: MDHEN, SYDVKM. The PCR was carried out with 60 Vbeta primers and 13 Jbeta primers. The method was immunoSEQ multiplex PCR; TCRdb's version includes in-frame clones alone and lacks a portion of them. The data contain approximately 94,000 clones, 76% of them singletons. This chain uses TRBV28 with TRBJ1-4, with 7 bases fitting TRBD1. The sequence derives from a man aged 25 to 40 in good health and CMV-seropositive. What was sequenced was PBMCs. This CDR3 is CASRTGTANEKLFF. As DNA, the CDR3 is TGTGCCAGCCGAACCGGGACAGCGAATGAAAAACTGTTTTTT. The full variable domain, in which reference TRBV28 and TRBJ1-4 provide the parts outside the CDR3, is DVKVTQSSRYLVKRTGEKVFLECVQDMDHENMFWYRQDPGLGLRLIYFSYDVKMKEKGDIPEGYSVSREKKERFSLILESASTNQTSMYLCASRTGTANEKLFFGSGTQLSVL.